This TCR beta chain was captured in a study of blood T cells in healthy people across ages. The wider study: There was about one barcoded beta molecule captured by template switching per two T cells. Study-wide findings and caveats: Significant beta diversity loss was already apparent by age roughly 40, declining roughly linearly. Correlation between TCR beta diversity and naive T cell percentage was strong.

V was pared by 1 base and J by 8 bases, with 9 bases between. The CDR3 runs 14 residues. Germline V lookup: CDR1 MGHRA, CDR2 YSYEKL. A second PCR of 7 to 11 cycles used a sample-barcoded 5' primer and a J-beta primer mix. TCRdb itself ran the 5' RACE reads through MiXCR, one entry per CDR3 protein. The sample consists of 650,000 to 700,000 distinct CDR3 sequences, more than 45% of them appearing once. This clonotype was observed at least ten times. Its specificity is unknown. Sequencing was done on a sample of blood. The TCR originated in a woman older than 75 in good health. The V and J genes are TRBV4-1 and TRBJ1-6; D is unresolved. CDR3 nucleotides: TGCGCCAGCAGCCAAGTGGGTACGGATTCACCCCTCCACTTT. Translated: CASSQVGTDSPLHF.